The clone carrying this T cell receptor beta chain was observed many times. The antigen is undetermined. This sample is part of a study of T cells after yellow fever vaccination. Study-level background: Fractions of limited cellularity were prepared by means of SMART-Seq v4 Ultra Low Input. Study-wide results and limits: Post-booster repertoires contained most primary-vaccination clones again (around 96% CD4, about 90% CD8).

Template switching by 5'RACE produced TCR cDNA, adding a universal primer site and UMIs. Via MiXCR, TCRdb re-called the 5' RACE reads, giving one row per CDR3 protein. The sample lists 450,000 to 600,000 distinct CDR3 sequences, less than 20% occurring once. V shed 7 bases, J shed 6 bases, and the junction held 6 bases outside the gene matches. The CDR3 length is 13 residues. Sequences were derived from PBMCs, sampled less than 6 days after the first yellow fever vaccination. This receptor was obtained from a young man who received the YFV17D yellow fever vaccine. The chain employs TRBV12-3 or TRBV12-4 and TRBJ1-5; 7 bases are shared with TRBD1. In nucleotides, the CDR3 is TGTGCCAGCATAAAGGGGGCCAGTCAGCCCCAGCATTTT. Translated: CASIKGASQPQHF.